This T cell receptor beta chain was documented in a study of Ad26.COV2.S vaccination and SARS-CoV-2 variants. Study summary: Administration of Ad26.COV2.S was intramuscular, either once or twice 56 days apart.

Regarding this clone: What it binds is not known.

Using immunoSEQ multiplex PCR, the repertoire was profiled, and TCRdb retains in-frame clones only, with some absent. The sample contains 320,000 or so clones, about nine tenths of which appear only once. Treatment described: around 19 received Ad26.COV2.S at low or high dose, single or two shots; 5 received placebo; per-sample allocation not given. Specimen acquisition occurred on day 63 following the initial vaccine or placebo injection. CDR3 length equals 16 residues. V was cut by 5 bases and J by 3 bases, with 19 bases left in between. Germline assignment: CDR1 SGHRS and CDR2 YFSETQ. Regarding the study as a whole: Spike-specific TCR breadth ran higher among vaccine recipients than placebo recipients.

The chain is built from TRBV5-1 and TRBJ2-3, with D tentatively TRBD1 or TRBD2 (5 bases each). The TCR comes from a person between 18 and 59 years old who received the Ad26.COV2.S COVID-19 vaccine or a placebo. Sequenced here: peripheral blood, sampled in a trial of Ad26.COV2.S vaccine versus placebo. The CDR3 coding sequence is TGCGCCAGCAGAAGTACAGCCGGGGCGTTGACAGATACGCAGTATTTT. It specifies CASRSTAGALTDTQYF.